This is a list of T cell receptor beta chains from one sample in a study of OX40 agonist ivuxolimab in advanced cancers. The method was immunoSEQ multiplex PCR; TCRdb's version includes in-frame clones alone and lacks a portion of them. The sample holds just under 65,000 clones, roughly four fifths seen once. This specimen was CD4+ or CD8+ T cells sorted from blood, taken in a trial of the OX40 agonist ivuxolimab. The receptors here all came from an adult with an advanced solid tumor such as melanoma, head and neck, liver or kidney cancer. CDR3s include the opening cysteine and the closing phenylalanine or tryptophan. The D gene is left open where the match is weak. Part of the rows lack a size; the others show once, few, many or a class for expanded clones.

j_gene: TRBJ2-3; v_gene: TRBV9; d_gene: NA; abundance: NA; CDR3nt: TGTGCCAGCAGCCCCCACGGTGATACGCAGTATTTT; CDR3aa: CASSPHGDTQYF
j_gene: TRBJ2-3; v_gene: TRBV5-1; d_gene: TRBD2; abundance: few; CDR3nt: TGCGCCAGCAGCTTCACTAGCGGGAACACAGATACGCAGTATTTT; CDR3aa: CASSFTSGNTDTQYF
j_gene: TRBJ1-2; v_gene: TRBV5-1; d_gene: NA; abundance: NA; CDR3nt: TGCGCCAGCAGCAGATCCACAGGAGACTACACCTTC; CDR3aa: CASSRSTGDYTF
j_gene: TRBJ2-6; v_gene: TRBV16; d_gene: NA; abundance: NA; CDR3nt: TGTGCCAGCAGCCAGGACTCTGGGGCCAACGTCCTGACTTTC; CDR3aa: CASSQDSGANVLTF
j_gene: TRBJ2-5; v_gene: TRBV2; d_gene: NA; abundance: once; CDR3nt: TGTGCCAGCGGTGACTGGGGGACCCAGTACTTC; CDR3aa: CASGDWGTQYF
j_gene: TRBJ2-2; v_gene: TRBV30; d_gene: NA; abundance: NA; CDR3nt: TGTGCCTGGGGTCAGACGGCCGGGGAGCTGTTTTTT; CDR3aa: CAWGQTAGELFF
j_gene: TRBJ1-2; v_gene: TRBV14; d_gene: NA; abundance: NA; CDR3nt: TGTGCCAGCAGCCCCCCGGCCTTTATTGGGGGCTACACCTTC; CDR3aa: CASSPPAFIGGYTF
j_gene: TRBJ1-6; v_gene: TRBV5-5; d_gene: NA; abundance: NA; CDR3nt: TGTGCCAGCAGCATCCTAAACATAAATTCACCCCTCCACTTT; CDR3aa: CASSILNINSPLHF
j_gene: TRBJ1-5; v_gene: TRBV2; d_gene: NA; abundance: NA; CDR3nt: TGTGCCAGCAGAATGGGCAGCTATAGCAATCAGCCCCAGCATTTT; CDR3aa: CASRMGSYSNQPQHF
j_gene: TRBJ1-1; v_gene: TRBV10-2; d_gene: NA; abundance: NA; CDR3nt: TGCGCCAGCAGTAGGGGGGGGCCGAACACTGAAGCTTTCTTT; CDR3aa: CASSRGGPNTEAFF
j_gene: TRBJ2-1; v_gene: TRBV19; d_gene: TRBD1; abundance: NA; CDR3nt: TGTGCCAGTACCCGGACAGGGACGAGCTCCTACAATGAGCAGTTCTTC; CDR3aa: CASTRTGTSSYNEQFF
j_gene: TRBJ2-7; v_gene: TRBV29-1; d_gene: NA; abundance: few; CDR3nt: TGCAGCGTCAGAGTCGCCCGGTACGAGCAGTACTTC; CDR3aa: CSVRVARYEQYF
j_gene: TRBJ2-5; v_gene: TRBV6-1; d_gene: NA; abundance: NA; CDR3nt: TGTGCCAGCATAAGGGGGATCGCCCGGGAGACCCAGTACTTC; CDR3aa: CASIRGIARETQYF
j_gene: TRBJ2-3; v_gene: TRBV25-1; d_gene: NA; abundance: once; CDR3nt: TGTGCCAGCAGTGAAGCCAAGGGCACGGTGATTTCGACTCAGTATTTT; CDR3aa: CASSEAKGTVISTQYF
j_gene: TRBJ2-7; v_gene: TRBV19; d_gene: NA; abundance: NA; CDR3nt: TGTGCCAGTAGTACCCTCAACCCGGGCTTCGTCTACGAGCAGTACTTC; CDR3aa: CASSTLNPGFVYEQYF
j_gene: TRBJ2-3; v_gene: TRBV7-9; d_gene: NA; abundance: NA; CDR3nt: TGTGCCAGCAGCCCCCTTGGGGGGGGGCAAGATACGCAGTATTTT; CDR3aa: CASSPLGGGQDTQYF
j_gene: TRBJ2-1; v_gene: TRBV5-1; d_gene: TRBD2; abundance: NA; CDR3nt: TGCGCCAGCACGCGCCTCACTAGCGAGGTTTCTTACAATGAGCAGTTCTTC; CDR3aa: CASTRLTSEVSYNEQFF
j_gene: TRBJ1-1; v_gene: TRBV30; d_gene: NA; abundance: NA; CDR3nt: TGTGCCTGGAGCCCGAAACAGTACATGAACACTGAAGCTTTCTTT; CDR3aa: CAWSPKQYMNTEAFF
j_gene: TRBJ1-1; v_gene: TRBV28; d_gene: NA; abundance: NA; CDR3nt: TGTGCCAGCAGTTCCCACACTGAAGCTTTCTTT; CDR3aa: CASSSHTEAFF
j_gene: TRBJ1-2; v_gene: TRBV18; d_gene: NA; abundance: NA; CDR3nt: TGTGCCAGCTCACCAGGGTTTGGCTACACCTTC; CDR3aa: CASSPGFGYTF
j_gene: TRBJ2-2; v_gene: TRBV30; d_gene: NA; abundance: NA; CDR3nt: TGTGCCTGGCAACCCGGACCATTGACCGGGGAGCTGTTTTTT; CDR3aa: CAWQPGPLTGELFF
j_gene: TRBJ1-2; v_gene: TRBV6-4; d_gene: TRBD1; abundance: NA; CDR3nt: TGTGCCAGCAGTGTGACAGGGACAGCTAACTATGGCTACACCTTC; CDR3aa: CASSVTGTANYGYTF
j_gene: TRBJ2-5; v_gene: TRBV7-9; d_gene: NA; abundance: NA; CDR3nt: TGTGCCAGCAGCTTAGCGCGCGAGGGGGAGACCCAGTACTTC; CDR3aa: CASSLAREGETQYF
j_gene: TRBJ2-7; v_gene: TRBV6-4; d_gene: NA; abundance: NA; CDR3nt: TGTGCCAGCAGTAACCTATCCAGGACAGTACCATCCTACGAGCAGTACTTC; CDR3aa: CASSNLSRTVPSYEQYF
j_gene: TRBJ1-5; v_gene: TRBV4-1; d_gene: TRBD1; abundance: NA; CDR3nt: TGCGCCAGCAGCCAAGAATATTCCGGGACAGGGGGCGGCCAGCCCCAGCATTTT; CDR3aa: CASSQEYSGTGGGQPQHF
j_gene: TRBJ1-2; v_gene: TRBV2; d_gene: NA; abundance: NA; CDR3nt: TGTGCCAGCAGTGATTTGGTGGTGAAAGCTAACTATGGCTACACCTTC; CDR3aa: CASSDLVVKANYGYTF
j_gene: TRBJ2-5; v_gene: TRBV11-2; d_gene: TRBD1; abundance: NA; CDR3nt: TGTGCCAGCAGCTCGGGACAGGGTTTCCCTCGAGAGACCCAGTACTTC; CDR3aa: CASSSGQGFPRETQYF
j_gene: TRBJ2-1; v_gene: TRBV7-3; d_gene: NA; abundance: NA; CDR3nt: TGTGCCAGCAGCAAGGGACTCGGATCCTACAATGAGCAGTTCTTC; CDR3aa: CASSKGLGSYNEQFF
j_gene: TRBJ1-1; v_gene: TRBV19; d_gene: TRBD1; abundance: NA; CDR3nt: TGTGCCAGTAGTAAATGGGACAGGGGAGGGAACACTGAAGCTTTCTTT; CDR3aa: CASSKWDRGGNTEAFF
j_gene: TRBJ1-6; v_gene: TRBV7-9; d_gene: NA; abundance: NA; CDR3nt: TGTGCCAGCAGTCCACAGAGCCCGCCCCCCCTCCACTTT; CDR3aa: CASSPQSPPPLHF
j_gene: TRBJ1-1; v_gene: TRBV28; d_gene: NA; abundance: few; CDR3nt: TGTGCCAGCAGTTTGATTAAGGGGAACACTGAAGCTTTCTTT; CDR3aa: CASSLIKGNTEAFF
j_gene: TRBJ2-1; v_gene: TRBV4-3; d_gene: NA; abundance: few; CDR3nt: TGCGCCAGCAGCAACACGTTCGGTGGGGCCGGTGAGCAGTTCTTC; CDR3aa: CASSNTFGGAGEQFF
j_gene: TRBJ1-1; v_gene: TRBV6-4; d_gene: TRBD1; abundance: few; CDR3nt: TGTGCCAGGACCGGGATAGAACAGGGGGCGATGAACACTGAAGCTTTCTTT; CDR3aa: CARTGIEQGAMNTEAFF
j_gene: TRBJ1-2; v_gene: TRBV6-5; d_gene: TRBD1; abundance: once; CDR3nt: TGTGCCAGCAGTTACGGGACAGGGGCTGGCTACACCTTC; CDR3aa: CASSYGTGAGYTF
j_gene: TRBJ1-4; v_gene: TRBV27; d_gene: NA; abundance: once; CDR3nt: TGTGCCAGCAGTTTACGGCCGAGGGAATCTAATGAAAAACTGTTTTTT; CDR3aa: CASSLRPRESNEKLFF
j_gene: TRBJ2-3; v_gene: TRBV7-2; d_gene: NA; abundance: NA; CDR3nt: TGTGCCAGCCCCTCAGGGACCAGAACAGATACGCAGTATTTT; CDR3aa: CASPSGTRTDTQYF
j_gene: TRBJ2-3; v_gene: TRBV19; d_gene: NA; abundance: NA; CDR3nt: TGTGCCAGTAGTATTGTGGCTAGCCGGGTCTTCGGTACGCAGTATTTT; CDR3aa: CASSIVASRVFGTQYF
j_gene: TRBJ1-1; v_gene: TRBV5-1; d_gene: NA; abundance: NA; CDR3nt: TGCGCCAGCAGGAGGGGGTCGGCGAACACTGAAGCTTTCTTT; CDR3aa: CASRRGSANTEAFF
j_gene: TRBJ2-7; v_gene: TRBV7-6; d_gene: NA; abundance: NA; CDR3nt: TGTGCCAGCAGCTCTGCGGCCGGGTACGAGCAGTACTTC; CDR3aa: CASSSAAGYEQYF
j_gene: TRBJ2-3; v_gene: TRBV7-3; d_gene: TRBD2; abundance: NA; CDR3nt: TGTGCCAGCAGCATCGGGGGGTCTAGCACAGATACGCAGTATTTT; CDR3aa: CASSIGGSSTDTQYF
j_gene: TRBJ1-2; v_gene: TRBV7-2; d_gene: TRBD1; abundance: NA; CDR3nt: TGTGCCAGCAGCTTAGCGCGGGGACAGGGTTATGGCTACACCTTC; CDR3aa: CASSLARGQGYGYTF
j_gene: TRBJ2-7; v_gene: TRBV5-1; d_gene: NA; abundance: NA; CDR3nt: TGCGCCAGCAGCTTTGGTCCCGGGGGGCTCGAGCAGTACTTC; CDR3aa: CASSFGPGGLEQYF
j_gene: TRBJ1-6; v_gene: TRBV19; d_gene: TRBD1; abundance: NA; CDR3nt: TGTGCCAGTAGCACGGGACAGAATAATTCACCCCTCCACTTT; CDR3aa: CASSTGQNNSPLHF
j_gene: TRBJ1-1; v_gene: TRBV28; d_gene: NA; abundance: NA; CDR3nt: TGTGCCAGCAGTTTGAGGTTCACTGAAGCTTTCTTT; CDR3aa: CASSLRFTEAFF
j_gene: TRBJ1-4; v_gene: TRBV5-4; d_gene: NA; abundance: NA; CDR3nt: TGTGCCAGCAGCTTGGCGAGGGGGGATGAAAAACTGTTTTTT; CDR3aa: CASSLARGDEKLFF
j_gene: TRBJ1-1; v_gene: TRBV7-9; d_gene: NA; abundance: NA; CDR3nt: TGTGCCAGCAGCTCAATGGGGAGATCAAGCTGTCTCTTT; CDR3aa: CASSSMGRSSCLF
j_gene: TRBJ1-3; v_gene: TRBV30; d_gene: TRBD1; abundance: once; CDR3nt: TGTGCCTGGAGTTCCGGGACAGGGGCCGGAAACACCATATATTTT; CDR3aa: CAWSSGTGAGNTIYF
j_gene: TRBJ1-5; v_gene: TRBV19; d_gene: NA; abundance: NA; CDR3nt: TGTGCCAGTAGTATAGGTCCAGACCCGCCCCAGCATTTT; CDR3aa: CASSIGPDPPQHF
j_gene: TRBJ1-6; v_gene: TRBV4-3; d_gene: NA; abundance: NA; CDR3nt: TGCGCCAGCAGCCAAGCGTCCAGCTCCTATAATTCACCCCTCCACTTT; CDR3aa: CASSQASSSYNSPLHF
j_gene: TRBJ2-7; v_gene: TRBV7-2; d_gene: NA; abundance: few; CDR3nt: TGTGCCAGCAGCCCGAGCTCCTACGAGCAGTACTTC; CDR3aa: CASSPSSYEQYF
j_gene: TRBJ1-1; v_gene: TRBV29-1; d_gene: NA; abundance: NA; CDR3nt: TGCAGCGTCGGACCAACACTGAACACTGAAGCTTTCTTT; CDR3aa: CSVGPTLNTEAFF
j_gene: TRBJ2-1; v_gene: TRBV5-4; d_gene: NA; abundance: NA; CDR3nt: TGTGCCAGCAGCCCCCGGGACTGGTACAATGAGCAGTTCTTC; CDR3aa: CASSPRDWYNEQFF
j_gene: TRBJ2-5; v_gene: TRBV7-2; d_gene: NA; abundance: NA; CDR3nt: TGTGCCAGCAGCTTACGGGCCGCTCTAGAGACCCAGTACTTC; CDR3aa: CASSLRAALETQYF
j_gene: TRBJ2-1; v_gene: TRBV5-1; d_gene: NA; abundance: few; CDR3nt: TGCGCCAGCAGCTTGGCTCGTCTTGAGCAGTTCTTC; CDR3aa: CASSLARLEQFF
j_gene: TRBJ2-3; v_gene: TRBV6-5; d_gene: TRBD1; abundance: NA; CDR3nt: TGTGCCAGCAGTTCACCGGGACAGCTCACAGATACGCAGTATTTT; CDR3aa: CASSSPGQLTDTQYF